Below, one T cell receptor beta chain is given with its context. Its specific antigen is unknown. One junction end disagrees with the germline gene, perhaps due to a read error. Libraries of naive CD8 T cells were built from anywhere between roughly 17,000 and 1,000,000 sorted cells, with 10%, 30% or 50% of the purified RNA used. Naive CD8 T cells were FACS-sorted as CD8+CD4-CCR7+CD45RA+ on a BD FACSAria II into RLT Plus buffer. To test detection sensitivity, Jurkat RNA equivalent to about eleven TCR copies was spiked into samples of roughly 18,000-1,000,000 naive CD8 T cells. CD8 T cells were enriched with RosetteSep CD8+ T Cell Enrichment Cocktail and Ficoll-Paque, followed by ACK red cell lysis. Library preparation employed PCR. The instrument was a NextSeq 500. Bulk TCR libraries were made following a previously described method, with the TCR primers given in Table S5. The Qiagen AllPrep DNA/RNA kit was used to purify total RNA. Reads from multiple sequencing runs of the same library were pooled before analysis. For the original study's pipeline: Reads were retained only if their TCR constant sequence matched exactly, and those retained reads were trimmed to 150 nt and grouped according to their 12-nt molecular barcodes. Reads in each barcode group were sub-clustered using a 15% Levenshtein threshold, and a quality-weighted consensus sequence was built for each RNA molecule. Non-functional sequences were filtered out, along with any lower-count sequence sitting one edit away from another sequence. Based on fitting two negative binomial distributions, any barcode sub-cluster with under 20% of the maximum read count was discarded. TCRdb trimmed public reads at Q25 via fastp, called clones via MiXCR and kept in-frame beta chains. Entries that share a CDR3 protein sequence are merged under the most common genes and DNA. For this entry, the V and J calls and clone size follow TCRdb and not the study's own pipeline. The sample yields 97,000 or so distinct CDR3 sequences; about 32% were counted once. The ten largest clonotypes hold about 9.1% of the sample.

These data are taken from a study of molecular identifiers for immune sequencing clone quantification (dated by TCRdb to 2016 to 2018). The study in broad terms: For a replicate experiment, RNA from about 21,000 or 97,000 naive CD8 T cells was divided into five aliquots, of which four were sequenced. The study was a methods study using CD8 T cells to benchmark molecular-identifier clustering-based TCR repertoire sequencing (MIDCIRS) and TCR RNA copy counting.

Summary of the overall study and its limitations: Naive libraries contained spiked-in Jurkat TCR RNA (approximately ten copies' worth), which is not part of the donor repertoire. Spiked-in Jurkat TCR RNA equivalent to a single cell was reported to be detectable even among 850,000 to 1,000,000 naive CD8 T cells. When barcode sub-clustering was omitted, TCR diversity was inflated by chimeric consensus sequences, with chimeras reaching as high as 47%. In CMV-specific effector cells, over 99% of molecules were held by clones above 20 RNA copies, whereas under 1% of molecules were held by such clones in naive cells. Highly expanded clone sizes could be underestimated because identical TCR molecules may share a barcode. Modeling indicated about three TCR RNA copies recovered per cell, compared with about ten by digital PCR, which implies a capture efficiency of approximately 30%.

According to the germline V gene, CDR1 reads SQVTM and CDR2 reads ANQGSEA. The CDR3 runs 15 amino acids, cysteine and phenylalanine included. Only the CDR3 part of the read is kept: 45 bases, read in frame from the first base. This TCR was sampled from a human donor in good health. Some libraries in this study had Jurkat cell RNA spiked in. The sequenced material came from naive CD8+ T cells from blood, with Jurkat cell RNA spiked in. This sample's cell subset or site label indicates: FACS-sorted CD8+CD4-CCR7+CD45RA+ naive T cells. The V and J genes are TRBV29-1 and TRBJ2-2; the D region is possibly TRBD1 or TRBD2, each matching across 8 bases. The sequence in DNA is TGCAGCGAGAGCAACAGGGGGACAAGTAGCGGGGAGCTGTCTTTT. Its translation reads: CSESNRGTSSGELSF.